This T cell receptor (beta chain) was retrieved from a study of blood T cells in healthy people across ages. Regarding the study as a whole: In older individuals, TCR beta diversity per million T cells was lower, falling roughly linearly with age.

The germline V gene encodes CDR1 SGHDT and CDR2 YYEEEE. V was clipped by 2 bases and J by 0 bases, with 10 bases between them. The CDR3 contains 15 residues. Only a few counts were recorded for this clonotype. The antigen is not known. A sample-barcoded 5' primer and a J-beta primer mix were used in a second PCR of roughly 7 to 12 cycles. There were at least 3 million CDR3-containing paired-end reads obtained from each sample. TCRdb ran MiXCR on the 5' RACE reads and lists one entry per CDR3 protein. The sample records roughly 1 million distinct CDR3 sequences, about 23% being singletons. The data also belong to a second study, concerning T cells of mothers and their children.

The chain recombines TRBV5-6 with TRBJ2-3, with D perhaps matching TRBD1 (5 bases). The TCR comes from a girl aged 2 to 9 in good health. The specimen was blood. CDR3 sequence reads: CASSFRVSSTDTQYF. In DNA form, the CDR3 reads TGTGCCAGCAGCTTCAGGGTGTCTAGCACAGATACGCAGTATTTT.